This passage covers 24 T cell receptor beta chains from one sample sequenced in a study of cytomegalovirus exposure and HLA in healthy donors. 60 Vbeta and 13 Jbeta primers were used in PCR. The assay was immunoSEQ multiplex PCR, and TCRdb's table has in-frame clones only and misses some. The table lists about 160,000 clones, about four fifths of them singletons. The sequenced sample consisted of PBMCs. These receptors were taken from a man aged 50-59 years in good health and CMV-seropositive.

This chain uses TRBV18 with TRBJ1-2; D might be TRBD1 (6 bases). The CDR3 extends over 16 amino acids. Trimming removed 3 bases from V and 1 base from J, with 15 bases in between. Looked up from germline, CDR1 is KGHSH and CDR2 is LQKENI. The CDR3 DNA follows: TGTGCCAGCTCACCCCAGGGGCCCCGATATAACTATGGCTACACCTTC. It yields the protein CASSPQGPRYNYGYTF.

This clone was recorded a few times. The CDR3 bases are TGTGCCAGCAGTGAGGACAGGGCTAATGAAAAACTGTTTTTT. It codes for CASSEDRANEKLFF. This chain connects TRBV28 to TRBJ1-4; 8 nucleotides match TRBD1. The trim removed 5 bases at V and 3 bases at J, leaving 2 bases unmatched. The CDR3 is made up of 14 amino acids. Germline V gene data show CDR1 as MDHEN and CDR2 as SYDVKM.

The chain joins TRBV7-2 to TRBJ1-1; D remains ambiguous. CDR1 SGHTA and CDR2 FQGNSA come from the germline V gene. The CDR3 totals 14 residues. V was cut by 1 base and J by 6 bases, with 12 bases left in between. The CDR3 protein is CASSLGRVISEAFF. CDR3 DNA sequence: TGTGCCAGCAGCTTAGGGCGGGTCATCTCTGAAGCTTTCTTT.

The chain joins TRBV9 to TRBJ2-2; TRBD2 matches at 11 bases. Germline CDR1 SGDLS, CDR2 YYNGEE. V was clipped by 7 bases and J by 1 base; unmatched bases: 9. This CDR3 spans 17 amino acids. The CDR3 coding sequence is TGTGCCAGCCGACTCGGTGGACTAGCGGGGAACACCGGGGAGCTGTTTTTT. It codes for CASRLGGLAGNTGELFF. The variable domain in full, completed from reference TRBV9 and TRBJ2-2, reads DSGVTQTPKHLITATGQRVTLRCSPRSGDLSVYWYQQSLDQGLQFLIQYYNGEERAKGNILERFSAQQFPDLHSELNLSSLELGDSALYFCASRLGGLAGNTGELFFGEGSRLTVL.

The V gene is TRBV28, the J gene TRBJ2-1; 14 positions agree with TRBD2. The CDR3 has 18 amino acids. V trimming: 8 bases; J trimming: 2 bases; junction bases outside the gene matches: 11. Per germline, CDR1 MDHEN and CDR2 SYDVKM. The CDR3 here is CASPSGTSGRYTYNEQFF. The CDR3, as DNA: TGTGCCAGCCCCTCGGGGACTAGCGGGAGATACACCTACAATGAGCAGTTCTTC. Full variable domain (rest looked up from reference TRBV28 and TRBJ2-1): DVKVTQSSRYLVKRTGEKVFLECVQDMDHENMFWYRQDPGLGLRLIYFSYDVKMKEKGDIPEGYSVSREKKERFSLILESASTNQTSMYLCASPSGTSGRYTYNEQFFGPGTRLTVL.

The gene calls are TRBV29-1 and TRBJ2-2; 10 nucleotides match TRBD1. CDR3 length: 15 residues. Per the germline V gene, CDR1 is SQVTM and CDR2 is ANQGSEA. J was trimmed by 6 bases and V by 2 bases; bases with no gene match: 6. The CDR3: CSVELGTGAAGELFF. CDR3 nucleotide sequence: TGCAGCGTTGAACTAGGGACAGGGGCAGCCGGGGAGCTGTTTTTT.

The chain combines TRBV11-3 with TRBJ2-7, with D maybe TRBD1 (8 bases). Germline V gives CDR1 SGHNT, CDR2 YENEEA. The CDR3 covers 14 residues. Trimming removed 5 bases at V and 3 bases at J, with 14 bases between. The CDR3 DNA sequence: TGTGCCAGCAGCCTACAGGGGGGGGACTACGAGCAGTACTTC. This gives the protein CASSLQGGDYEQYF.

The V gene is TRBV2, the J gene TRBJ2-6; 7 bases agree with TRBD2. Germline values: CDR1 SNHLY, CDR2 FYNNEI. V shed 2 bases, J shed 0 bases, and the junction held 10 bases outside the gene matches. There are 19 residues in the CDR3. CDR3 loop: CASSEPLSRDYSGANVLTF. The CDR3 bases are TGTGCCAGCAGTGAACCCCTAAGCAGGGACTACTCTGGGGCCAACGTCCTGACTTTC.

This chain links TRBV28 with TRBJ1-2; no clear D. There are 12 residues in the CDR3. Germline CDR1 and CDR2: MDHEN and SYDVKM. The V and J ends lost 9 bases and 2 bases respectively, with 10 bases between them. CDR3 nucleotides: TGTGCCAGTACCATCGGGAACTATGGCTACACCTTC. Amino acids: CASTIGNYGYTF.

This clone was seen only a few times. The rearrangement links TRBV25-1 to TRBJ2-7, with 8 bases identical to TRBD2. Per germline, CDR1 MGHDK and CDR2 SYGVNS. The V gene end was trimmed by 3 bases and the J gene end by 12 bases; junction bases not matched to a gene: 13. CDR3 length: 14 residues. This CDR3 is CASSDARRSGSVYF. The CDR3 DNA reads TGTGCCAGCAGTGACGCGAGGCGGAGCGGGAGTGTGTACTTC.

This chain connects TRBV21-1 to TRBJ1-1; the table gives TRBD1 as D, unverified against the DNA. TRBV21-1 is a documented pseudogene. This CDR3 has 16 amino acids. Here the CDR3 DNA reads TGTGCCAGCAGCAGGTACAACAGGGGGGGGAACACTGAAGCTTTCTTT. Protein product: CASSRYNRGGNTEAFF.

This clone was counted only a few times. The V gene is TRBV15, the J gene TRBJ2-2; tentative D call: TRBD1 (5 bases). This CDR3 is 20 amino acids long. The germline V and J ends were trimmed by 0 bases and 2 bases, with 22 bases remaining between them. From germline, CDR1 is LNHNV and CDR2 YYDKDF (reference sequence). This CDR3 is CATSRDLVAGIISNTGELFF. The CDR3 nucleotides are TGTGCCACCAGCAGAGATTTGGTGGCAGGGATCATTTCAAACACCGGGGAGCTGTTTTTT.

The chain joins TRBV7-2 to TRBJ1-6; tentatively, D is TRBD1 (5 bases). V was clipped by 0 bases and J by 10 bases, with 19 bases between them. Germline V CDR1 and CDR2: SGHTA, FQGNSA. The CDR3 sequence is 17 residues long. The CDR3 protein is CASSLAGAPRAGSPLHF. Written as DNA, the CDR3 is TGTGCCAGCAGCTTAGCAGGGGCCCCTAGGGCAGGATCACCCCTCCACTTT.

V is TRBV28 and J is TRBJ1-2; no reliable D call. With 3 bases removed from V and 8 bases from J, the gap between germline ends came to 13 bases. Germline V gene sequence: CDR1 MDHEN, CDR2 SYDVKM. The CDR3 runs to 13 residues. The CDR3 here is CASSFSIGVGYTF. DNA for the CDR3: TGTGCCAGCAGTTTCTCTATCGGGGTCGGCTACACCTTC.

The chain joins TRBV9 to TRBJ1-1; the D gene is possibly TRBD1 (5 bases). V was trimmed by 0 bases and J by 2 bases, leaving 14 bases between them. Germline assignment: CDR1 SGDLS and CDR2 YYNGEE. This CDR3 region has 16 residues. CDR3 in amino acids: CASSVEGQKGNTEAFF. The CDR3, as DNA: TGTGCCAGCAGCGTAGAAGGACAAAAAGGAAACACTGAAGCTTTCTTT.

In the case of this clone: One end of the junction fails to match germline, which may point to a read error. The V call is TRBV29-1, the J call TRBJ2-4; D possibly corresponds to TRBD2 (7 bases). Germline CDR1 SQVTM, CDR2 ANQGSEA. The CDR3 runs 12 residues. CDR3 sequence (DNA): TGCAGCGTTGGGGGGGGCAAAAACAGTCAGTACTTC. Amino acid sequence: CSVGGGKNSQYF.

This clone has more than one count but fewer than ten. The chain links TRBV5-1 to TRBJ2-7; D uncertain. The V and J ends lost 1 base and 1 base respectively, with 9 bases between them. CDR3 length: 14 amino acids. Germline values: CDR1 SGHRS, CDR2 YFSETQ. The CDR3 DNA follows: TGCGCCAGCAGCTTGACAAGTACATCCTACGAGCAGTACTTC. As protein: CASSLTSTSYEQYF.

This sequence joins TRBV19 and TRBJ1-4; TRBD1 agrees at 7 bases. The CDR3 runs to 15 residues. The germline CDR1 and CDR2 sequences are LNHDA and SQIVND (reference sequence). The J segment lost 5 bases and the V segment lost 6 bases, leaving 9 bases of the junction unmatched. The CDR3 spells CASSMRQGINEKLFF. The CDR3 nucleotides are TGTGCCAGTAGCATGCGACAGGGAATAAATGAAAAACTGTTTTTT.

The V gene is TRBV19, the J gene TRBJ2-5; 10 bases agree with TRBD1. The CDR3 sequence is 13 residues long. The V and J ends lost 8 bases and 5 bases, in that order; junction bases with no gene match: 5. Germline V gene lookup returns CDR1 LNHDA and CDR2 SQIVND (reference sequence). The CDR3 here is CASVGTGAETQYF. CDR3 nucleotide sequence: TGTGCCAGTGTAGGGACAGGGGCCGAGACCCAGTACTTC.

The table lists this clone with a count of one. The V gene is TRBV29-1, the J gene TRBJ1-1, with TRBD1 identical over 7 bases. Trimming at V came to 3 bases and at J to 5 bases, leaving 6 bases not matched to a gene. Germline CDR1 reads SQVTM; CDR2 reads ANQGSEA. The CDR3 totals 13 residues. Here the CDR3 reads CSVDPQGYTEAFF. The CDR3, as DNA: TGCAGCGTTGACCCACAGGGGTATACTGAAGCTTTCTTT. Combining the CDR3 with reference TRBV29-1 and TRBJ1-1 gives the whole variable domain SAVISQKPSRDICQRGTSLTIQCQVDSQVTMMFWYRQQPGQSLTLIATANQGSEATYESGFVIDKFPISRPNLTFSTLTVSNMSPEDSSIYLCSVDPQGYTEAFFGQGTRLTVV.

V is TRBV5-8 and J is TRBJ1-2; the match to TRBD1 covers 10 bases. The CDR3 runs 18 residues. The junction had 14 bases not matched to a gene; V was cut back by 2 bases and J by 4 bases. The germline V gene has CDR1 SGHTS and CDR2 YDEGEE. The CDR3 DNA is TGTGCCAGCAGCTTCCGAAGATCCGGGACAGGGGAGACCTATGGCTACACCTTC. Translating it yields CASSFRRSGTGETYGYTF. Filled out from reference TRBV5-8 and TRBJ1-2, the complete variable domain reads EAGVTQSPTHLIKTRGQQATLRCSPISGHTSVYWYQQALGLGLQFLLWYDEGEERNRGNFPPRFSGRQFPNYSSELNVNALELEDSALYLCASSFRRSGTGETYGYTFGSGTRLTVV.

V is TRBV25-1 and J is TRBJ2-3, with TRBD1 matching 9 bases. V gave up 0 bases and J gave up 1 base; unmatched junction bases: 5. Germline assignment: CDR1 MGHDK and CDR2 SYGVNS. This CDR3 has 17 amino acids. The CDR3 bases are TGTGCCAGCAGTGAATACCCCAGGACAGGGGGCACAGATACGCAGTATTTT. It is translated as CASSEYPRTGGTDTQYF.

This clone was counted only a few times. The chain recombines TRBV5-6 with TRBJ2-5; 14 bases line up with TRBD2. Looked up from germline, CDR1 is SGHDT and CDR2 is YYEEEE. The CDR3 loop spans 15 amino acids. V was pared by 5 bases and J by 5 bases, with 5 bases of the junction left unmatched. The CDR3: CASRGTSGGLETQYF. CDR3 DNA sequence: TGTGCCAGCAGAGGGACTAGCGGGGGATTGGAGACCCAGTACTTC.

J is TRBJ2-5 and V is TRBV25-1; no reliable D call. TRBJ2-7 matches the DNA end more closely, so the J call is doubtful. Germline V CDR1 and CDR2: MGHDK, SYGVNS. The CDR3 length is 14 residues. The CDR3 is CASSESIQVAEQYF. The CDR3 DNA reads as TGTGCCAGCAGTGAAAGTATTCAGGTCGCCGAGCAGTACTTC.